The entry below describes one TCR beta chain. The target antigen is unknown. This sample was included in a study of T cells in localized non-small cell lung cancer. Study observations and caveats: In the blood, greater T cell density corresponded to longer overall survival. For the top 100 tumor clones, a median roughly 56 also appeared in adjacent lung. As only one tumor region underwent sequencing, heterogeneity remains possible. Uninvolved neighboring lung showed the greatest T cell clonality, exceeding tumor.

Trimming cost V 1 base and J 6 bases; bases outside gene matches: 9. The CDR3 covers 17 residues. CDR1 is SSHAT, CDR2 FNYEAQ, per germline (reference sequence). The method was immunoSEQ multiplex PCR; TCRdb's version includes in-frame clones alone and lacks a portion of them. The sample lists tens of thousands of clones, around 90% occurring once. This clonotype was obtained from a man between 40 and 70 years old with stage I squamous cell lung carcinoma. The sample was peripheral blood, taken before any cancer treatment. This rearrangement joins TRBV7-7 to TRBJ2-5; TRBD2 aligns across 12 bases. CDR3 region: CASSLVGTSGPGKTQYF. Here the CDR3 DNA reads TGTGCCAGCAGCTTAGTTGGGACTAGCGGGCCAGGGAAGACCCAGTACTTC.